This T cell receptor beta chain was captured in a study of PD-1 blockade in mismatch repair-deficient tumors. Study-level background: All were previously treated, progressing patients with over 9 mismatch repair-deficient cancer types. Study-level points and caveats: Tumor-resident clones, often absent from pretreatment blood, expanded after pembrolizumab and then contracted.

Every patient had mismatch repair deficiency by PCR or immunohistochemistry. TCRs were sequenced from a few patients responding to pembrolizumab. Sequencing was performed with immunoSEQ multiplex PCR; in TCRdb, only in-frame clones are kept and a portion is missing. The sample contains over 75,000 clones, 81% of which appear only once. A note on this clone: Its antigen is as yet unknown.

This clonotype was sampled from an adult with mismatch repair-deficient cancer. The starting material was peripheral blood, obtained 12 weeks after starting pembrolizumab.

This chain's CDR3 is CASSGLAGGAIQYF. The DNA of the CDR3 is TGTGCCAGCAGCGGACTAGCGGGAGGAGCCATTCAGTACTTC. The genes are TRBV5-4 and TRBJ2-4; 14 bases are a match to TRBD2. Unmatched junction bases numbered 3, after V lost 4 bases and J lost 9 bases. This CDR3 comprises 14 residues. The germline gives CDR1 SGHNT, CDR2 YYREEE (reference sequence).